These T cell receptor beta chains were read from a single sample in a study of cytomegalovirus exposure and HLA in healthy donors. Here immunoSEQ multiplex PCR was the method, and the copy in TCRdb shows in-frame clones only, minus some. Of some 110,000 clones in the sample, roughly 70% were seen once. Material for sequencing was PBMCs. The receptor set was obtained from a woman in her fifties or sixties in good health and CMV-seropositive. Both conserved end residues are part of each CDR3. The D gene is left open where the match is weak. Clone size appears in some rows only: once, few, many, or a class for an expanded clone.

.	TRBJ1-2	TRBV29-1	.	10	CSVSTNGYTF	TGCAGCGTTTCTACCAATGGCTACACCTTC
.	TRBJ1-2	TRBV15	.	15	CATSRAGLANYGYTF	TGTGCCACCAGCAGAGCGGGACTGGCGAACTATGGCTACACCTTC
.	TRBJ1-1	TRBV28	.	14	CASSQSEGNTEAFF	TGTGCCAGCAGCCAGAGCGAGGGGAACACTGAAGCTTTCTTT
TRBD2	TRBJ2-3	TRBV18	.	17	CASSPQSGTSIIDTQYF	TGTGCCAGCTCACCACAGTCCGGGACTAGCATCATAGATACGCAGTATTTT
.	TRBJ1-2	TRBV6-5	.	14	CASSDRRANYGYTF	TGTGCCAGCAGCGACAGGAGAGCTAACTATGGCTACACCTTC
.	TRBJ1-4	TRBV6-6	.	15	CASNKRGATNEKLFF	TGTGCCAGCAACAAAAGGGGCGCGACTAATGAAAAACTGTTTTTT
.	TRBJ2-5	TRBV7-3	.	15	CASSSSHTGPETQYF	TGTGCCAGCAGCTCATCTCATACAGGGCCGGAGACCCAGTACTTC
.	TRBJ1-4	TRBV4-2	.	15	CASSQEYVGNEKLFF	TGTGCCAGCAGCCAAGAGTACGTCGGTAATGAAAAACTGTTTTTT
.	TRBJ1-5	TRBV19	.	13	CASSPGQFKALHF	TGTGCCAGTAGTCCCGGACAGTTTAAAGCATTGCATTTT
TRBD2	TRBJ2-3	TRBV6-4	once	15	CASSIAGASTDTQYF	TGTGCCAGCAGTATAGCGGGTGCTAGCACAGATACGCAGTATTTT
.	TRBJ1-2	TRBV10-3	.	15	CAISESIELGYGYTF	TGTGCCATCAGTGAGTCGATAGAACTAGGCTATGGCTACACCTTC
.	TRBJ1-5	TRBV28	.	13	CASSSSGNQPQHF	TGTGCCAGCAGTTCTTCCGGCAATCAGCCCCAGCATTTT
.	TRBJ2-5	TRBV6-1	.	15	CASSQVGQNQETQYF	TGTGCCAGCAGTCAAGTGGGGCAGAACCAAGAGACCCAGTACTTC
.	TRBJ2-1	TRBV7-9	.	13	CASSPPAYNEQFF	TGTGCCAGCAGCCCCCCCGCGTACAATGAGCAGTTCTTC
.	TRBJ1-1	TRBV2	.	15	CASRQNNVGNTEAFF	TGTGCCAGCAGACAGAACAACGTCGGGAACACTGAAGCTTTCTTT
TRBD1	TRBJ1-1	TRBV28	.	14	CASSRTGGRTEAFF	TGTGCCAGCAGTCGGACAGGGGGTAGAACTGAAGCTTTCTTT
TRBD1	TRBJ2-1	TRBV5-4	.	13	CASRTQGWNEQFF	TGTGCCAGCAGAACACAGGGGTGGAATGAGCAGTTCTTC
.	TRBJ2-7	TRBV5-5	.	14	CASSLAHGTYEQYF	TGTGCCAGCAGCTTGGCCCACGGGACCTACGAGCAGTACTTC
TRBD1	TRBJ2-7	TRBV18	.	15	CASSPGQGAAAEQYF	TGTGCCAGCTCACCGGGGCAGGGGGCCGCCGCCGAGCAGTACTTC
.	TRBJ1-5	TRBV7-2	.	17	CASSLGLGLTSNQPQHF	TGTGCCAGCAGCTTAGGGTTGGGCCTGACTAGCAATCAGCCCCAGCATTTT
TRBD1	TRBJ1-2	TRBV7-8	.	14	CASSMDRRENGYTF	TGTGCCAGCAGCATGGACAGGAGAGAAAATGGCTACACCTTC
TRBD2	TRBJ2-1	TRBV5-1	.	15	CASSLRTSGSHEQFF	TGCGCCAGCAGCTTAAGGACTAGCGGGAGTCATGAGCAGTTCTTC
TRBD2	TRBJ2-1	TRBV7-2	.	16	CASSGPGLDSYNEQFF	TGTGCCAGCAGCGGTCCGGGACTAGACTCCTACAATGAGCAGTTCTTC
.	TRBJ2-7	TRBV7-9	once	15	CASSQGLSYSYEQYF	TGTGCCAGCAGCCAGGGGCTCTCCTACTCCTACGAGCAGTACTTC
.	TRBJ1-2	TRBV6-5	.	15	CASSYAPPLNYGYTF	TGTGCCAGCAGTTACGCCCCCCCACTGAACTATGGCTACACCTTC
.	TRBJ2-3	TRBV5-1	.	12	CASSLGGDTQYF	TGCGCCAGCAGCTTGGGAGGGGATACGCAGTATTTT
TRBD1	TRBJ1-3	TRBV2	.	16	CASSDQTGLGGNTIYF	TGTGCCAGCAGTGATCAGACAGGGTTGGGAGGAAACACCATATATTTT
.	TRBJ1-2	TRBV30	.	13	CAWSLPGSYGYTF	TGTGCCTGGAGTTTACCGGGGTCCTATGGCTACACCTTC
TRBD2	TRBJ2-1	TRBV10-2	.	13	CASSGGGIREQFF	TGCGCCTCTAGTGGCGGGGGGATCCGTGAGCAGTTCTTC
TRBD2	TRBJ2-7	TRBV10-3	.	14	CAISELAEAYEQYF	TGTGCCATCAGTGAGCTAGCGGAGGCCTACGAGCAGTACTTC
TRBD2	TRBJ2-7	TRBV18	few	16	CASSPPSGGSSYEQYF	TGTGCCAGCTCACCCCCTAGCGGGGGAAGCTCCTACGAGCAGTACTTC
TRBD1	TRBJ1-4	TRBV7-2	.	15	CASSSTGQVNEKLFF	TGTGCCAGCAGCTCGACAGGGCAGGTTAATGAAAAACTGTTTTTT
.	TRBJ2-2	TRBV10-1	.	15	CASSEGRANTGELFF	TGCGCCAGCAGTGAGGGCAGGGCGAACACCGGGGAGCTGTTTTTT
TRBD1	TRBJ2-3	TRBV5-1	once	15	CASSLNRGDTDTQYF	TGCGCCAGCAGCCTGAACAGGGGTGACACAGATACGCAGTATTTT
TRBD2	TRBJ2-5	TRBV4-2	few	15	CASSQETSGGETQYF	TGTGCCAGCAGCCAAGAGACTAGCGGGGGGGAGACCCAGTACTTC
TRBD2	TRBJ2-7	TRBV7-9	once	14	CASSPGTSPYEQYF	TGTGCCAGCAGCCCCGGGACTAGCCCCTACGAGCAGTACTTC
.	TRBJ1-3	TRBV28	.	15	CASSLSGLGGNTIYF	TGTGCCAGCAGCCTCAGTGGGCTGGGTGGAAACACCATATATTTT
TRBD1	TRBJ1-2	TRBV7-2	.	13	CASTLQGNYGYTF	TGTGCCAGCACCTTACAGGGGAACTATGGCTACACCTTC
.	TRBJ2-5	TRBV18	.	13	CASSLPGGETQYF	TGTGCCAGCTCGTTGCCAGGGGGGGAGACCCAGTACTTC
TRBD1	TRBJ1-6	TRBV6-4	.	17	CASSVEAGQGISSPLHF	TGTGCCAGCAGTGTAGAAGCGGGACAGGGAATTTCTTCACCCCTCCACTTT
TRBD1	TRBJ1-4	TRBV2	once	14	CASLRQGLSEKLFF	TGTGCCAGCCTCAGACAGGGCTTGAGTGAAAAACTGTTTTTT
.	TRBJ1-1	TRBV9	.	15	CASSALLGQGTEAFF	TGTGCCAGCAGCGCCCTCCTGGGGCAGGGCACTGAAGCTTTCTTT
.	TRBJ2-1	TRBV5-6	.	16	CASSTYSPARVHEQFF	TGTGCCAGCAGCACCTACTCCCCGGCCAGGGTGCATGAGCAGTTCTTC
.	TRBJ2-3	TRBV6-1	once	12	CASMGGTDTQYF	TGTGCCAGCATGGGCGGGACAGATACGCAGTATTTT
TRBD2	TRBJ2-1	TRBV11-2	.	13	CASSPSGGVEQFF	TGTGCCAGCAGCCCCTCGGGGGGAGTAGAGCAGTTCTTC
TRBD1	TRBJ1-3	TRBV30	.	16	CAWGQGAIVGGNTIYF	TGTGCCTGGGGACAGGGCGCGATTGTGGGTGGAAACACCATATATTTT
.	TRBJ1-5	TRBV28	.	14	CASSTGQTYVPQHF	TGTGCCAGCAGTACCGGACAGACCTATGTGCCCCAGCATTTT
.	TRBJ1-1	TRBV7-2	.	15	CASSLVGGAGTEAFF	TGTGCCAGCAGCTTAGTTGGGGGCGCGGGCACTGAAGCTTTCTTT
TRBD1	TRBJ2-2	TRBV19	.	16	CASSIGYRGHTGELFF	TGTGCCAGTAGTATTGGATACAGGGGGCATACCGGGGAGCTGTTTTTT